This is a list of T cell receptor beta chains from one sample in a study of Ad26.COV2.S vaccination and SARS-CoV-2 variants. TCRdb keeps only in-frame clones here, not all; method: immunoSEQ multiplex PCR. This table holds about 350,000 clones, about 92% found once. The sequencing used peripheral blood, collected after recovery from COVID-19. The receptor source for this set is a human donor who had recovered from COVID-19. Both conserved end residues are part of each CDR3. Each record gives: D gene, clone size, V gene, J gene, CDR3 protein, CDR3 DNA. D genes are given only for firm matches. Expanded clones get a size class; other rows say once, few or many, or leave the size out.

d_gene: TRBD1; abundance: -; v_gene: TRBV6-5; j_gene: TRBJ1-3; CDR3aa: CASSYSGQGDTIYF; CDR3nt: TGTGCCAGCAGTTACTCGGGACAGGGGGACACCATATATTTT
d_gene: TRBD2; abundance: -; v_gene: TRBV7-2; j_gene: TRBJ2-5; CDR3aa: CASSYKSGGARETQYF; CDR3nt: TGTGCCAGCAGTTATAAAAGCGGGGGGGCGCGGGAGACCCAGTACTTC
d_gene: -; abundance: -; v_gene: TRBV7-9; j_gene: TRBJ1-3; CDR3aa: CASSPGTGGNTIYF; CDR3nt: TGTGCCAGCAGCCCGGGGACTGGAGGAAACACCATATATTTT
d_gene: TRBD1; abundance: once; v_gene: TRBV5-6; j_gene: TRBJ1-6; CDR3aa: CASSVDRNSPLHF; CDR3nt: TGTGCCAGCAGCGTGGACAGGAATTCACCCCTCCACTTT
d_gene: -; abundance: -; v_gene: TRBV12-3/TRBV12-4; j_gene: TRBJ1-2; CDR3aa: CASRWGPYGYTF; CDR3nt: TGTGCCAGCCGATGGGGGCCCTATGGCTACACCTTC
d_gene: -; abundance: -; v_gene: TRBV4-1; j_gene: TRBJ1-2; CDR3aa: CASSLRGGPYGYTF; CDR3nt: TGCGCCAGCAGCCTAAGGGGGGGACCCTATGGCTACACCTTC
d_gene: TRBD1; abundance: -; v_gene: TRBV27; j_gene: TRBJ1-1; CDR3aa: CASSAATGGFTEAFF; CDR3nt: TGTGCCAGCAGTGCAGCGACAGGGGGCTTCACTGAAGCTTTCTTT
d_gene: TRBD2; abundance: -; v_gene: TRBV19; j_gene: TRBJ2-3; CDR3aa: CASSVGLAGGLGTDTQYF; CDR3nt: TGTGCCAGTAGTGTCGGACTAGCGGGGGGTCTTGGCACAGATACGCAGTATTTT
d_gene: TRBD1; abundance: -; v_gene: TRBV24-1; j_gene: TRBJ2-3; CDR3aa: CATQGAGDTQYF; CDR3nt: TGTGCCACCCAGGGGGCTGGAGATACGCAGTATTTT
d_gene: -; abundance: -; v_gene: TRBV19; j_gene: TRBJ1-4; CDR3aa: CASSKGLNEKLFF; CDR3nt: TGTGCCAGTAGTAAGGGTCTTAATGAAAAACTGTTTTTT
d_gene: TRBD1; abundance: -; v_gene: TRBV27; j_gene: TRBJ2-7; CDR3aa: CASSLVRGPYEQYF; CDR3nt: TGTGCCAGCAGTTTGGTCAGGGGGCCCTACGAGCAGTACTTC
d_gene: -; abundance: -; v_gene: TRBV18; j_gene: TRBJ2-2; CDR3aa: CASSHLDGNTGELFF; CDR3nt: TGTGCCAGCTCTCATCTCGACGGGAACACCGGGGAGCTGTTTTTT
d_gene: -; abundance: -; v_gene: TRBV6-5; j_gene: TRBJ1-5; CDR3aa: CASTLGTDSNQPQHF; CDR3nt: TGTGCCAGTACTCTCGGGACGGATAGCAATCAGCCCCAGCATTTT
d_gene: TRBD1; abundance: -; v_gene: TRBV12-3/TRBV12-4; j_gene: TRBJ2-7; CDR3aa: CASSPLQGYEQYF; CDR3nt: TGTGCCAGCAGCCCCCTACAGGGGTACGAGCAGTACTTC
d_gene: -; abundance: -; v_gene: TRBV6-5; j_gene: TRBJ2-5; CDR3aa: CASSSGSWGETQYF; CDR3nt: TGTGCCAGCAGCAGCGGGTCCTGGGGAGAGACCCAGTACTTC
d_gene: -; abundance: -; v_gene: TRBV4-1; j_gene: TRBJ2-1; CDR3aa: CASSFLGVPSYNEQFF; CDR3nt: TGCGCCAGCAGCTTTCTGGGGGTCCCCTCCTACAATGAGCAGTTCTTC
d_gene: -; abundance: once; v_gene: TRBV11-2; j_gene: TRBJ2-1; CDR3aa: CASSTSDNNEQFF; CDR3nt: TGTGCCAGCAGCACATCGGACAACAATGAGCAGTTCTTC
d_gene: -; abundance: once; v_gene: TRBV9; j_gene: TRBJ1-1; CDR3aa: CASSVVTRGMNTEAFF; CDR3nt: TGTGCCAGCAGCGTAGTCACGAGGGGAATGAACACTGAAGCTTTCTTT
d_gene: -; abundance: -; v_gene: TRBV29-1; j_gene: TRBJ1-5; CDR3aa: CSAQFDSSNQPQHF; CDR3nt: TGCAGCGCCCAGTTCGACAGTAGCAATCAGCCCCAGCATTTT
d_gene: TRBD2; abundance: -; v_gene: TRBV6-5; j_gene: TRBJ2-3; CDR3aa: CASRATSGGTDTQYF; CDR3nt: TGTGCCAGCAGAGCGACTAGCGGGGGGACAGATACGCAGTATTTT
d_gene: -; abundance: once; v_gene: TRBV3-1/TRBV3-2; j_gene: TRBJ2-5; CDR3aa: CASSPNRGRQETQYF; CDR3nt: TGTGCCAGCAGCCCCAACCGGGGGCGCCAAGAGACCCAGTACTTC
d_gene: -; abundance: -; v_gene: TRBV7-3; j_gene: TRBJ1-1; CDR3aa: CASSLWGDTEAFF; CDR3nt: TGTGCCAGCAGCTTATGGGGGGACACTGAAGCTTTCTTT
d_gene: -; abundance: -; v_gene: TRBV9; j_gene: TRBJ2-3; CDR3aa: CASSVGGPPDTQYF; CDR3nt: TGTGCCAGCAGCGTAGGCGGTCCACCAGATACGCAGTATTTT
d_gene: -; abundance: -; v_gene: TRBV5-1; j_gene: TRBJ1-2; CDR3aa: CASSLEEGYGYTF; CDR3nt: TGCGCCAGCAGCTTGGAAGAGGGATATGGCTACACCTTC
d_gene: TRBD1; abundance: -; v_gene: TRBV10-3; j_gene: TRBJ2-1; CDR3aa: CATHGTGDSYNEQFF; CDR3nt: TGTGCCACCCACGGGACAGGGGACTCCTACAATGAGCAGTTCTTC
d_gene: TRBD1; abundance: -; v_gene: TRBV7-2; j_gene: TRBJ2-5; CDR3aa: CASTLGVFGTGETQYF; CDR3nt: TGTGCCAGCACCTTAGGTGTTTTTGGGACAGGAGAGACCCAGTACTTC
d_gene: -; abundance: -; v_gene: TRBV5-6; j_gene: TRBJ1-1; CDR3aa: CASSSSRVLNTEAFF; CDR3nt: TGTGCCAGCAGCTCCAGCCGGGTTTTGAACACTGAAGCTTTCTTT
d_gene: -; abundance: once; v_gene: TRBV21-1; j_gene: TRBJ2-7; CDR3aa: CASSPGGTRSSYEQYF; CDR3nt: TGTGCCAGCAGCCCCGGTGGAACTAGGAGCTCCTACGAGCAGTACTTC
d_gene: -; abundance: once; v_gene: TRBV13; j_gene: TRBJ2-5; CDR3aa: CASSLVGGPETQYF; CDR3nt: TGTGCCAGCAGCTTAGTTGGAGGTCCCGAGACCCAGTACTTC
d_gene: -; abundance: -; v_gene: TRBV7-9; j_gene: TRBJ1-1; CDR3aa: CASSLDANTEAFF; CDR3nt: TGTGCCAGCAGCTTAGACGCGAACACTGAAGCTTTCTTT
d_gene: -; abundance: -; v_gene: TRBV21-1; j_gene: TRBJ1-6; CDR3aa: CASSKEGREDSPLHF; CDR3nt: TGTGCCAGCAGCAAAGAGGGCAGGGAGGATTCACCCCTCCACTTT
d_gene: TRBD2; abundance: -; v_gene: TRBV6-2/TRBV6-3; j_gene: TRBJ2-3; CDR3aa: CASSYFSRLAGGSTDTQYF; CDR3nt: TGTGCCAGCAGTTACTTCTCCCGACTAGCGGGGGGTTCCACAGATACGCAGTATTTT
d_gene: -; abundance: -; v_gene: TRBV4-3; j_gene: TRBJ2-2; CDR3aa: CASSQRIQGSRELFF; CDR3nt: TGCGCCAGCAGCCAACGAATTCAGGGCTCAAGGGAGCTGTTTTTT
d_gene: TRBD2; abundance: few; v_gene: TRBV15; j_gene: TRBJ2-3; CDR3aa: CATSSGLAGAVWRDTQYF; CDR3nt: TGTGCCACCAGCTCGGGACTAGCGGGGGCAGTTTGGCGAGATACGCAGTATTTT
d_gene: TRBD2; abundance: -; v_gene: TRBV5-6; j_gene: TRBJ2-1; CDR3aa: CASSPMGLAGPSYNEQFF; CDR3nt: TGTGCCAGCAGCCCGATGGGACTAGCGGGGCCCTCCTACAATGAGCAGTTCTTC
d_gene: TRBD2; abundance: -; v_gene: TRBV7-3; j_gene: TRBJ2-3; CDR3aa: CASSSGLATDTQYF; CDR3nt: TGTGCCAGCAGCTCTGGACTAGCGACAGATACGCAGTATTTT
d_gene: -; abundance: -; v_gene: TRBV11-2; j_gene: TRBJ2-1; CDR3aa: CASNVYSNEQFF; CDR3nt: TGTGCCAGCAACGTATACAGCAATGAGCAGTTCTTC
d_gene: -; abundance: -; v_gene: TRBV7-8; j_gene: TRBJ1-5; CDR3aa: CASSLEQVRNQPQHF; CDR3nt: TGTGCCAGCAGCTTGGAACAGGTTCGCAATCAGCCCCAGCATTTT
d_gene: -; abundance: -; v_gene: TRBV6-4; j_gene: TRBJ2-6; CDR3aa: CASSDSPLPSGANVLTF; CDR3nt: TGTGCCAGCAGTGACTCTCCTCTGCCCTCTGGGGCCAACGTCCTGACTTTC
d_gene: TRBD2; abundance: -; v_gene: TRBV27; j_gene: TRBJ2-6; CDR3aa: CASSFSGGVSGANVLTF; CDR3nt: TGTGCCAGCAGCTTTAGCGGGGGAGTATCTGGGGCCAACGTCCTGACTTTC
d_gene: -; abundance: few; v_gene: TRBV2; j_gene: TRBJ1-2; CDR3aa: CASSVKDFNYGYTF; CDR3nt: TGTGCCAGCAGCGTAAAGGACTTCAACTATGGCTACACCTTC
d_gene: -; abundance: -; v_gene: TRBV29-1; j_gene: TRBJ2-1; CDR3aa: CSVDRIARDEQFF; CDR3nt: TGCAGCGTTGATCGGATCGCCCGGGATGAGCAGTTCTTC
d_gene: TRBD1; abundance: -; v_gene: TRBV27; j_gene: TRBJ1-2; CDR3aa: CASSNRGLDGYTF; CDR3nt: TGTGCCAGCAGCAACAGGGGGTTGGATGGCTACACCTTC
d_gene: -; abundance: -; v_gene: TRBV25-1; j_gene: TRBJ2-5; CDR3aa: CASSEGTVQETQYF; CDR3nt: TGTGCCAGCAGTGAAGGGACCGTACAAGAGACCCAGTACTTC